The 18 T cell receptor beta chains in this list originate from one sample, sequenced in a study of OX40 agonist ivuxolimab in advanced cancers. Using immunoSEQ multiplex PCR, the repertoire was profiled, and TCRdb retains in-frame clones only, with some absent. The sample contains roughly 51,000 clones, around nine tenths of which appear only once. The source was CD4+ or CD8+ T cells sorted from blood, collected in a trial of the OX40 agonist ivuxolimab. These receptors were collected from an adult with an advanced solid tumor such as melanoma, head and neck, liver or kidney cancer.

The chain couples TRBV28 to TRBJ1-4, with D possibly matching TRBD1 (6 bases). This CDR3 contains 15 residues. The germline gives CDR1 MDHEN, CDR2 SYDVKM. Trimming removed 7 bases from V and 4 bases from J, with 16 bases in between. The CDR3 is CASKEGGASNEKLFF. The DNA for the CDR3 is TGTGCCAGCAAGGAGGGGGGGGCAAGTAATGAAAAACTGTTTTTT. Complete variable domain (other parts from reference TRBV28 and TRBJ1-4): DVKVTQSSRYLVKRTGEKVFLECVQDMDHENMFWYRQDPGLGLRLIYFSYDVKMKEKGDIPEGYSVSREKKERFSLILESASTNQTSMYLCASKEGGASNEKLFFGSGTQLSVL.

This clone has just one count. The rearrangement links TRBV7-3 to TRBJ1-1; TRBD1 matches 9 bases. This CDR3 is 15 amino acids long. V trimming: 5 bases; J trimming: 4 bases; junction bases outside the gene matches: 8. Looked up from germline, CDR1 is SGHTA and CDR2 is FQGTGA. The CDR3: CASSKTGGAGTEAFF. The CDR3, as DNA: TGTGCCAGCAGCAAAACAGGGGGCGCCGGCACTGAAGCTTTCTTT.

The gene calls are TRBV18 and TRBJ1-1; maybe TRBD1 (5 bases). The CDR3 is 15 residues long. V lost 3 bases to trimming and J lost 1 base, with 12 bases between them. CDR1 and CDR2 from the germline V gene are KGHSH and LQKENI. The CDR3 loop reads CASSPRGGENTEAFF. Written as DNA, the CDR3 is TGTGCCAGCTCACCCCGGGGGGGTGAGAACACTGAAGCTTTCTTT.

The rearrangement links TRBV5-1 to TRBJ2-1; 8 bases line up with TRBD2. Trimming at V came to 1 base and at J to 7 bases, leaving 7 bases not matched to a gene. Per germline, CDR1 SGHRS and CDR2 YFSETQ. The CDR3 sequence is 15 residues long. In nucleotides, the CDR3 is TGCGCCAGCAGCTTGTCGGGAGGGCCGGAAAATGAGCAGTTCTTC. It translates to CASSLSGGPENEQFF.

The chain carries TRBV18 and TRBJ2-1; D might be TRBD2 (7 bases). Trimming stripped 3 bases from V and 0 bases from J, with 9 bases between. Per germline, CDR1 KGHSH and CDR2 LQKENI. The length of the CDR3 is 15 residues. The CDR3 DNA follows: TGTGCCAGCTCACCGGGGGGGGCCTCCTACAATGAGCAGTTCTTC. This gives the protein CASSPGGASYNEQFF.

The rearrangement uses TRBV30 and TRBJ2-1; 11 bases align to TRBD2. V shed 3 bases, J shed 6 bases, and the junction held 4 bases outside the gene matches. Germline lookup yields CDR1 GTSNPN and CDR2 SVGIG (reference sequence). The CDR3 sequence is 14 residues long. CDR3 protein: CAWRVAGGINEQFF. CDR3 nucleotides: TGTGCCTGGAGGGTAGCGGGAGGGATCAATGAGCAGTTCTTC.

This chain's CDR3 is CASSDPGHLYEQYF. The CDR3 nucleotides read TGTGCCAGCAGTGACCCGGGACACCTGTACGAGCAGTACTTC. The chain carries TRBV25-1 and TRBJ2-7; D may be TRBD1 (6 bases). V gave up 3 bases and J gave up 4 bases, with 13 bases separating them. CDR1 and CDR2 from the germline V gene are MGHDK and SYGVNS. The CDR3 totals 14 residues.

The rearrangement uses TRBV13 and TRBJ2-1; D is uncertain. Trimming removed 3 bases at V and 9 bases at J, with 9 bases between. Germline values: CDR1 PRHDT, CDR2 FYEKMQ (reference sequence). The CDR3 length is 12 residues. CDR3 loop: CASSFRYSEQFF. The CDR3 DNA is TGTGCCAGCAGCTTCCGGTATAGTGAGCAGTTCTTC.

This chain connects TRBV14 to TRBJ2-1, with a tentative D call TRBD2 (7 bases). The CDR3 contains 15 residues. The V gene lost 1 base and the J gene lost 9 bases, with 16 bases spanning the gap. Germline CDR1 SGHDN, CDR2 FVKESK. For the CDR3, the DNA is TGTGCCAGCAGCCAAGCGGGGGGCGGGAGCAGTGAGCAGTTCTTC. This codes for CASSQAGGGSSEQFF.

This clone has a handful of counts. This chain connects TRBV10-1 to TRBJ2-7; D not resolved. V lost 5 bases and J lost 6, with 14 bases in between. CDR1 WNHNN and CDR2 SYGVQD come from the germline V gene (reference sequence). This CDR3 is 13 amino acids long. The CDR3 is CASSYDPNLEQYF. The DNA of the CDR3 is TGCGCCAGCAGTTACGACCCCAACCTCGAGCAGTACTTC.

The V call is TRBV7-9, the J call TRBJ2-1; the D gene is possibly TRBD2 (5 bases). This CDR3 spans 12 amino acids. Germline V gene data show CDR1 as SEHNR and CDR2 as FQNEAQ (reference sequence). V lost 5 bases and J 10 bases, leaving 12 bases between the germline ends. This CDR3 is CASSRGQVEQFF. For the CDR3, the DNA is TGTGCCAGCAGCCGGGGTCAAGTAGAGCAGTTCTTC.

The V call is TRBV4-1, the J call TRBJ2-7; weak D call: TRBD1 (6 bases). Trimming removed 1 base at V and 4 bases at J, with 23 bases between. Germline CDR1 and CDR2: MGHRA and YSYEKL. CDR3 length: 18 residues. CDR3 coding DNA: TGCGCCAGCAGCCAAGGGGGGCGGAGTTCTCTACTAGTATACGAGCAGTACTTC. This encodes CASSQGGRSSLLVYEQYF.

The genes are TRBV19 and TRBJ2-1; 12 positions match TRBD2. The CDR3 has 16 residues. The V segment lost 3 bases and the J segment 5 bases; nucleotides outside the gene matches: 5. Looked up from germline, CDR1 is LNHDA and CDR2 is SQIVND (reference sequence). In DNA, the CDR3 is TGTGCCAGTAGTATCCGACTAGCGGGAGTAAACAATGAGCAGTTCTTC. Translating it yields CASSIRLAGVNNEQFF.

The chain combines TRBV7-2 with TRBJ2-2; 11 bases fit TRBD2. V shed 4 bases, J shed 4 bases, and the junction held 2 bases outside the gene matches. CDR1 and CDR2 from the germline V gene are SGHTA and FQGNSA. This CDR3 is 15 amino acids long. The CDR3 loop reads CASSSSGRSTGELFF. Written as DNA, the CDR3 is TGTGCCAGCAGCTCTAGCGGGAGGAGCACCGGGGAGCTGTTTTTT. Filled out from reference TRBV7-2 and TRBJ2-2, the complete variable domain reads GAGVSQSPSNKVTEKGKDVELRCDPISGHTALYWYRQSLGQGLEFLIYFQGNSAPDKSGLPSDRFSAERTGGSVSTLTIQRTQQEDSAVYLCASSSSGRSTGELFFGEGSRLTVL.

This chain uses TRBV4-1 with TRBJ1-1; D gene unclear. This CDR3 has 14 residues. V lost 5 bases and J 4 bases, leaving 14 bases between the germline ends. CDR1 is MGHRA and CDR2 is YSYEKL in the germline V gene. The CDR3, as DNA: TGCGCCAGCAGCTCCCCGACCCTTCGCACTGAAGCTTTCTTT. Translation: CASSSPTLRTEAFF.

This rearrangement joins TRBV10-2 to TRBJ1-1; no reliable D call. This CDR3 has 18 amino acids. Trimming pared 0 bases from V and 0 bases from J, leaving 17 bases between. Germline CDR1 and CDR2: WSHSY and SAAADI. This CDR3 is CASSESRDGRRMNTEAFF. The CDR3 region has the DNA TGCGCCAGCAGTGAGTCAAGGGATGGGCGACGGATGAACACTGAAGCTTTCTTT.

This chain links TRBV5-4 with TRBJ2-5, with 8 positions matching TRBD1. This CDR3 contains 16 residues. Per the germline V gene, CDR1 is SGHNT and CDR2 is YYREEE (reference sequence). With V trimmed by 3 bases and J by 0 bases, 7 bases remained unmatched. This CDR3 is CASSSGTGFHQETQYF. The CDR3 DNA sequence: TGTGCCAGCAGCTCCGGGACAGGCTTCCACCAAGAGACCCAGTACTTC.

This rearrangement joins TRBV19 to TRBJ2-1; 7 bases are a match to TRBD1. The CDR3 totals 15 residues. The ends lost 3 bases at V and 3 bases at J; junction bases unmatched: 5. CDR1 and CDR2 (germline): LNHDA, SQIVND (reference sequence). CDR3 in amino acids: CASSISTGFYNEQFF. Written as DNA, the CDR3 is TGTGCCAGTAGTATTTCGACAGGGTTCTACAATGAGCAGTTCTTC.